Sequencing of this T cell receptor beta chain was carried out in a study of graft-versus-host responses after intestinal transplantation. At the level of the study: The recipients all started with anti-thymocyte globulin induction and then took tacrolimus and steroids for 3 to 4 years.

Study observations and caveats: Maximum circulating GvH clone levels tracked with early post-transplant HvG decreases. GvH clones surfaced in recipient marrow, some emerging earlier in ileum or blood.

Libraries were prepared by immunoSEQ multiplex PCR; TCRdb keeps only in-frame clonotypes and omits some of them. The sample carries 20,000 to 25,000 clones, around 40% recorded once. Trimming pared 1 base from V and 1 base from J, leaving 11 bases between. Germline V gene sequence: CDR1 SGHRS, CDR2 YFSETQ. The CDR3 totals 15 residues. Stimulators, approximately 200,000 irradiated and violet-dye-labeled cells, were plated with approximately 200,000 CFSE-labeled responder cells. This chain links TRBV5-1 with TRBJ2-5; TRBD2 might be the D (6 bases). The TCR originated in a human patient who received an intestinal transplant. Sequenced here: alloreactive CD4+ T cells from a mixed lymphocyte reaction culture, sampled before intestinal transplant. Subset indicated: CFSE-low proliferating T cells sorted from roughly six-day pre-transplant mixed lymphocyte reaction (GvH or HvG direction). CDR3 sequence (DNA): TGCGCCAGCAGCTTGTACGCGGGGTCCCAAGAGACCCAGTACTTC. Translating it yields CASSLYAGSQETQYF.